This T cell receptor (beta chain) stems from a study of T cell changes during pregnancy in multiple sclerosis. Generated by immunoSEQ multiplex PCR, the TCRdb table keeps only in-frame clones and is missing some. Among about 38,000 clones, 75% to 95% were seen once, and the ten largest hold under 0.4%. Trimming shortened V by 4 bases and J by 4 bases, and 8 bases separated the two germline ends. The CDR3 is 14 amino acids. CDR1 is SEHNR and CDR2 is FQNEAQ in the germline V gene (reference sequence). The rearrangement uses TRBV7-9 and TRBJ2-6; no reliable D call. The TCR originated in a female donor in good health, enrolled as a control in a pregnancy study. The specimen was CD4+ T cells from peripheral blood mononuclear cells, collected in the third trimester of pregnancy. The CDR3 nucleotides are TGTGCCAGCAGCTCAGACAAGGGGGCCAACGTCCTGACTTTC. Protein sequence: CASSSDKGANVLTF.